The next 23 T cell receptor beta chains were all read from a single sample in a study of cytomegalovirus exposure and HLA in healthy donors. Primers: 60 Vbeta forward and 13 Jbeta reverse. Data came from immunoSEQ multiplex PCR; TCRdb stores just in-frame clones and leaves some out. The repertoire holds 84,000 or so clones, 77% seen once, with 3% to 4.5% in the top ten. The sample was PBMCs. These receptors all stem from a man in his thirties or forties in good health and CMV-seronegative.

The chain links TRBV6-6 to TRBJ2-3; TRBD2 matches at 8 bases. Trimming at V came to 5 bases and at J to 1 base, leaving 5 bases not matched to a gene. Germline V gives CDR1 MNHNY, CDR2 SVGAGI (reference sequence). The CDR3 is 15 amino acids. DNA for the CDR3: TGTGCCAGCAGTCCCTGGACTAGCCGCACAGATACGCAGTATTTT. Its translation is CASSPWTSRTDTQYF.

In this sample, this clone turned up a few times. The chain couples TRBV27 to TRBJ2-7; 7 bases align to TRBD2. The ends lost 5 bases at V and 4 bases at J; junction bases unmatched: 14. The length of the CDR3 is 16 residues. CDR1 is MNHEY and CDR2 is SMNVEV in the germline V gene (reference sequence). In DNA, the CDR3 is TGTGCCAGCAGTAGGGGTAGCGGGCTATCCTCTTACGAGCAGTACTTC. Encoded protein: CASSRGSGLSSYEQYF.

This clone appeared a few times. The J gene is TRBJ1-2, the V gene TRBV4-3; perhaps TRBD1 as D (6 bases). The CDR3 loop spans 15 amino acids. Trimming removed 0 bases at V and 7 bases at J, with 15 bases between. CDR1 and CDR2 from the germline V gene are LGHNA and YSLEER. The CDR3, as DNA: TGCGCCAGCAGCCAAGATACACAGGGCTTTGGTGGCTACACCTTC. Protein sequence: CASSQDTQGFGGYTF.

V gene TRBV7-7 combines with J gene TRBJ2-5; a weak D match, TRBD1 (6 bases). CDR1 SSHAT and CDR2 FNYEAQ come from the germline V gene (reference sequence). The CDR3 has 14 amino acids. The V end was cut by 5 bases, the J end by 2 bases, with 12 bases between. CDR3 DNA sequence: TGTGCCAGCAGCCCCGGACAGCGACAAGAGACCCAGTACTTC. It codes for CASSPGQRQETQYF.

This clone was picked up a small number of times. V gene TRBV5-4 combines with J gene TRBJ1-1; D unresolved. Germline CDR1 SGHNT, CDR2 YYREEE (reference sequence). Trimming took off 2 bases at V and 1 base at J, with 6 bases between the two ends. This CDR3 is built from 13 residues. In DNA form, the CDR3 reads TGTGCCAGCAGCTTACTAGGGAACACTGAAGCTTTCTTT. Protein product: CASSLLGNTEAFF.

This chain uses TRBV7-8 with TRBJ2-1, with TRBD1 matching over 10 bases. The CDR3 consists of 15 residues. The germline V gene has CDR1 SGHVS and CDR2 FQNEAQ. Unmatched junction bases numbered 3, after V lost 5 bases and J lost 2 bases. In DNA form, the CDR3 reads TGTGCCAGCAGCCTGGGACAGGGGACCTACAATGAGCAGTTCTTC. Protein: CASSLGQGTYNEQFF.

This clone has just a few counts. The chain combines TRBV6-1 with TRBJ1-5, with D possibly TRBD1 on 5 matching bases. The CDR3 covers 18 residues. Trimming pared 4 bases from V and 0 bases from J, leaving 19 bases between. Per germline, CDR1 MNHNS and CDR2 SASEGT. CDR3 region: CASSVNWGSGNSNQPQHF. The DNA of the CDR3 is TGTGCCAGCAGTGTGAACTGGGGGAGCGGGAATAGCAATCAGCCCCAGCATTTT.

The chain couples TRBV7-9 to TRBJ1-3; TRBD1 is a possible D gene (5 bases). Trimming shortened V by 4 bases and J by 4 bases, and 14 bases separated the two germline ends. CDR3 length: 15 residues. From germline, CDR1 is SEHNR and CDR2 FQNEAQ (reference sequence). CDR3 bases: TGTGCCAGCAGCTCAAGGGACGGGGGAGGAAACACCATATATTTT. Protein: CASSSRDGGGNTIYF.

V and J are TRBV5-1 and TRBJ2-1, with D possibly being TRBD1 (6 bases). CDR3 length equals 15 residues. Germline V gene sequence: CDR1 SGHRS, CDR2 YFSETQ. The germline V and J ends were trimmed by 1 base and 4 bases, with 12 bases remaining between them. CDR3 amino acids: CASSLLQGSYNEQFF. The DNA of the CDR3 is TGCGCCAGCAGCTTGCTACAGGGATCATACAATGAGCAGTTCTTC.

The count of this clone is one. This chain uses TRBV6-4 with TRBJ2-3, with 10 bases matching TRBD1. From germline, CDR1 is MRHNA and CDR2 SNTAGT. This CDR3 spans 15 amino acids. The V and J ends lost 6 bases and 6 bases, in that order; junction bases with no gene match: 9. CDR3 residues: CASSTGTGVSDTQYF. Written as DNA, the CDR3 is TGTGCCAGCAGCACCGGGACAGGGGTTTCGGATACGCAGTATTTT.

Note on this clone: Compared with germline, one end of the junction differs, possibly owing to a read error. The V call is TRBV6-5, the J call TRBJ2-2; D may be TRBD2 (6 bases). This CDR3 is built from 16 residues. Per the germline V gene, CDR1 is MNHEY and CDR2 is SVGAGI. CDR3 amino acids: CASSYSTGGYTGGLFF. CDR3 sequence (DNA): TGTGCCAGCAGTTACTCGACCGGAGGGTATACCGGGGGGCTGTTTTTT.

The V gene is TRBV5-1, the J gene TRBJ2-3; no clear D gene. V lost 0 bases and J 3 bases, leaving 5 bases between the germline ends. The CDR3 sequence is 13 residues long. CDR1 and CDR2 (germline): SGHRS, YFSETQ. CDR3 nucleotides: TGCGCCAGCAGCTTGGGAGAAACAGATACGCAGTATTTT. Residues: CASSLGETDTQYF.

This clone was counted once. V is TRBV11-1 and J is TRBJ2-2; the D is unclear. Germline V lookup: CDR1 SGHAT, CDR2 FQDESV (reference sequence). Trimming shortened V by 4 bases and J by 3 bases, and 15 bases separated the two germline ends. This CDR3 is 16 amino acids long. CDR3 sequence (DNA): TGTGCCAGCAGCTCGACCTTTATTCTAGACACCGGGGAGCTGTTTTTT. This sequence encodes CASSSTFILDTGELFF.

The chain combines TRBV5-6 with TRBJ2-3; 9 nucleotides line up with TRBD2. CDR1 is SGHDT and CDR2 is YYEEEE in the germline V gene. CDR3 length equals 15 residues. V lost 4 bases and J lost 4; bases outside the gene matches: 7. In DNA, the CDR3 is TGTGCCAGCAGCACCCTTAGCGGGAGCGCAGATACGCAGTATTTT. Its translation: CASSTLSGSADTQYF. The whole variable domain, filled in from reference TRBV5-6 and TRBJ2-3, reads DAGVTQSPTHLIKTRGQQVTLRCSPKSGHDTVSWYQQALGQGPQFIFQYYEEEERQRGNFPDRFSGHQFPNYSSELNVNALLLGDSALYLCASSTLSGSADTQYFGPGTRLTVL.

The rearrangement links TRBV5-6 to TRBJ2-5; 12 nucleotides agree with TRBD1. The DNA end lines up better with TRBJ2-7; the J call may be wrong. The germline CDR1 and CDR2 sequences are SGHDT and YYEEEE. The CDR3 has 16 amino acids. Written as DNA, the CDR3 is TGTGCCAGCAGCTCGAGCTCCGGGACAGGGGGCAACGAGCAGTACTTC. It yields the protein CASSSSSGTGGNEQYF.

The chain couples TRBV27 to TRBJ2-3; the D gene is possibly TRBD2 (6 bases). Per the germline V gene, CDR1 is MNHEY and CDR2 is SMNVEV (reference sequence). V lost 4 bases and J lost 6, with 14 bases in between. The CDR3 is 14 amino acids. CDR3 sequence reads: CASSSPGVGDTQYF. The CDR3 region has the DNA TGTGCCAGCAGTTCCCCGGGGGTAGGTGATACGCAGTATTTT.

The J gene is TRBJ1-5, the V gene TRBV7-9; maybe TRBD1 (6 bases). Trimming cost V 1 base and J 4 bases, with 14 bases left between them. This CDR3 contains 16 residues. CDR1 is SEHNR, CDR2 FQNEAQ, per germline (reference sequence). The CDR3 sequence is CASSLGNRVRNQPQHF. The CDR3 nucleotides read TGTGCCAGCAGCTTAGGGAACAGGGTCCGAAATCAGCCCCAGCATTTT.

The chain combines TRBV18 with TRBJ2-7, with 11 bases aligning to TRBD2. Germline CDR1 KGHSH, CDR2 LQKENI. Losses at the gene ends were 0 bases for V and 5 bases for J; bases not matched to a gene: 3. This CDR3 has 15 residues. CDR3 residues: CASSPPGLADHEQYF. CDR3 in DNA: TGTGCCAGCTCACCACCGGGACTAGCGGATCACGAGCAGTACTTC. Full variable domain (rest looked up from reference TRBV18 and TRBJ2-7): NAGVMQNPRHLVRRRGQEARLRCSPMKGHSHVYWYRQLPEEGLKFMVYLQKENIIDESGMPKERFSAEFPKEGPSILRIQQVVRGDSAAYFCASSPPGLADHEQYFGPGTRLTVT.

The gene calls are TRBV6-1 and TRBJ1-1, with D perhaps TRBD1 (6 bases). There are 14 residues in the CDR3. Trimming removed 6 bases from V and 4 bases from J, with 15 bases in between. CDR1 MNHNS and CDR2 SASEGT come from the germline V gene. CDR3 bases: TGTGCCAGCAGGTTCCAACAGGGCGGCACTGAAGCTTTCTTT. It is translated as CASRFQQGGTEAFF.

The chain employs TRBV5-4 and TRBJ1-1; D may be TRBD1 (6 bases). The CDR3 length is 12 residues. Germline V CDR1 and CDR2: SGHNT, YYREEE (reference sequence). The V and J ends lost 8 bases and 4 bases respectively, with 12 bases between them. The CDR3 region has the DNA TGTGCCAGTGGGGGGGGCAGCACTGAAGCTTTCTTT. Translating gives CASGGGSTEAFF.

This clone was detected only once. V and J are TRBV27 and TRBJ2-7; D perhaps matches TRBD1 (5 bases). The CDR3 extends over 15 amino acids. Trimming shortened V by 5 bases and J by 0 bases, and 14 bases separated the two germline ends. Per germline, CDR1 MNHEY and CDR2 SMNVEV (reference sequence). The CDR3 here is CASSPYRWGSYEQYF. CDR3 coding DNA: TGTGCCAGCAGTCCCTACAGGTGGGGCTCCTACGAGCAGTACTTC.

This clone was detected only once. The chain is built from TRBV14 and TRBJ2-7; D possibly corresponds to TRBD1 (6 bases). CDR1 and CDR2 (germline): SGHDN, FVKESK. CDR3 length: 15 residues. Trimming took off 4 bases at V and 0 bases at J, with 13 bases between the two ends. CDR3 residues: CASSPRQGGSYEQYF. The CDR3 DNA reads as TGTGCCAGCAGCCCCCGACAAGGGGGCTCCTACGAGCAGTACTTC.

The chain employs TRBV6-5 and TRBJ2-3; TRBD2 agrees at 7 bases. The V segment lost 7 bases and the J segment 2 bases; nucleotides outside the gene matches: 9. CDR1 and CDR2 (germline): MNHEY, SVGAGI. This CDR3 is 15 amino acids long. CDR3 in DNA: TGTGCCAGCAAGCGGGGAGGAAGTTACACAGATACGCAGTATTTT. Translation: CASKRGGSYTDTQYF.